These T cell receptor beta chains were read from a single sample in a study of CD4 T cells in relation to SARS-CoV-2 and coronaviruses. No antigen is known for these receptors. Only in-frame clones appear in the TCRdb table, and some are missing; sequencing was by immunoSEQ multiplex PCR. The sample shows 35,000 to 45,000 clones, 77% of them seen only once. The sequenced material came from memory CD4+ T cells from PBMCs, cultured in vitro. These receptors were taken from an adult with COVID-19. Each CDR3 is given with its conserved first and last residue. A D gene is named only where the DNA matches it firmly. Size is stated for part of the rows, as once, few or many counts, or as a class when the clone is expanded.

cdr3_nt,cdr3_aa,v_call,clone_size,d_call,j_call
TGTGCGAGCCACCTCGAATCGAACACCGGGGAGCTGTTTTTT,CASHLESNTGELFF,TRBV30,.,.,TRBJ2-2
TGTGCCAGCGAAACCGGGACCATCTATGGCTACACCTTC,CASETGTIYGYTF,TRBV28,.,.,TRBJ1-2
TGCGCCAGCAGCTTGGACTGGGGGCAGGGGACGTACAATGAGCAGTTCTTC,CASSLDWGQGTYNEQFF,TRBV5-1,.,.,TRBJ2-1
TGTGCCAGCAGCTTAGACCATAGCGGGAGGGCGCTTACGCAGTATTTT,CASSLDHSGRALTQYF,TRBV7-9,.,TRBD2,TRBJ2-3
TGTGCCAGCTCCTCTGGGGTATATGGCTACACCTTC,CASSSGVYGYTF,TRBV7-9,few,.,TRBJ1-2
TGTGCCAGCAGTTCGAATAACAATGAGCAGTTCTTC,CASSSNNNEQFF,TRBV28,.,.,TRBJ2-1
TGTGCCAGCAGCTTAGAGGGGGCCGATACGCAGTATTTT,CASSLEGADTQYF,TRBV13,once,TRBD1,TRBJ2-3
TGCGCCAGCAGCTTGGCCGAGAGAACAGATACGCAGTATTTT,CASSLAERTDTQYF,TRBV5-1,.,.,TRBJ2-3
TGTGCCAGCAGGGAAGAGACCGGTAATGAAAAACTGTTTTTT,CASREETGNEKLFF,TRBV2,few,.,TRBJ1-4
TGCGCCAGCAGAAGGACTAGCGGATACAATGAGCAGTTCTTC,CASRRTSGYNEQFF,TRBV10-2,.,TRBD2,TRBJ2-1
TGTGCCATCAAAATTTCCGTAAGTGGGGCCAACGTCCTGACTTTC,CAIKISVSGANVLTF,TRBV10-3,.,.,TRBJ2-6
TGTGCCAGCAGCAGGGACAGGGGGCACTACACCGGGGAGCTGTTTTTT,CASSRDRGHYTGELFF,TRBV7-8,.,TRBD1,TRBJ2-2
TGTGCCAGCAGTATAGGTTCGGTAACTAGCACAGATACGCAGTATTTT,CASSIGSVTSTDTQYF,TRBV5-5,.,.,TRBJ2-3
TGTGCCAGCAGTCCGTCGCGACGTGAGCAGTACTTC,CASSPSRREQYF,TRBV12-3/TRBV12-4,.,.,TRBJ2-7
TGTGCCAGCAGCTCGGGACAGAACACTGAAGCTTTCTTT,CASSSGQNTEAFF,TRBV5-4,.,.,TRBJ1-1
TGTGCCAGCAGCCAGCAGGACAGAACCTACAATGAGCAGTTCTTC,CASSQQDRTYNEQFF,TRBV7-2,.,.,TRBJ2-1
TGTGCCAGCACCCCCCTGGGCACCGGGGAGCTGTTTTTT,CASTPLGTGELFF,TRBV7-8,.,.,TRBJ2-2
TGTGCCAGCAGTCTCAGACCCCAAGAGACCCAGTACTTC,CASSLRPQETQYF,TRBV27,.,.,TRBJ2-5
TGTGCCAGCAGCTTAATCGGACCCCAAGAGACCCAGTACTTC,CASSLIGPQETQYF,TRBV7-2,.,.,TRBJ2-5
TGTGCCAGCAGTTCACACGGACTAGCGGGATATAACACCGGGGAGCTGTTTTTT,CASSSHGLAGYNTGELFF,TRBV27,.,TRBD2,TRBJ2-2
TGCGCCAGCAGCCGCGGGACAGGGGGCATGAACACTGAAGCTTTCTTT,CASSRGTGGMNTEAFF,TRBV5-1,.,TRBD1,TRBJ1-1
TGTGCCAGTAGTGTAGGCAGGAGGGGCGAGCAGTACTTC,CASSVGRRGEQYF,TRBV19,.,.,TRBJ2-7
TGTGCCAGCAGTGGGGACAACTACGAGCAGTACTTC,CASSGDNYEQYF,TRBV28,.,.,TRBJ2-7
TGTGCCAGCAGCCCTCCCGGGACTAGGGTCTTCTACGAGCAGTACTTC,CASSPPGTRVFYEQYF,TRBV7-2,.,TRBD2,TRBJ2-7
TGTGCCAGCAGTAGCGGACAGAATCAGCCCCAGCATTTT,CASSSGQNQPQHF,TRBV6-6,few,.,TRBJ1-5
TGTGCCAGCAGTTCCCCACGGCGGGGGCACAATGAGCAGTTCTTC,CASSSPRRGHNEQFF,TRBV28,.,.,TRBJ2-1
TGTGCCAGCAGCCAAGGTTTTGGCGAACCCACCTACAATGAGCAGTTCTTC,CASSQGFGEPTYNEQFF,TRBV4-2,.,.,TRBJ2-1
TGTGCCAGCCAAAGGCAGGGGCCGAGGGCTGAAGCTTTCTTT,CASQRQGPRAEAFF,TRBV7-9,few,.,TRBJ1-1
TGTGCCAGCAGCGTAGTTGGGACAGGGAACTATGGCTACACCTTC,CASSVVGTGNYGYTF,TRBV9,few,TRBD1,TRBJ1-2
TGTGCCAGCAGCTTAATTGGCCAGCGCGTTGACACAGATACGCAGTATTTT,CASSLIGQRVDTDTQYF,TRBV7-3,.,.,TRBJ2-3
TGCACCAGCAGCCAAGATAGAAAAGCGGGAGATGAGGCTACGCAGTATTTT,CTSSQDRKAGDEATQYF,TRBV1,.,.,TRBJ2-3
TGTGCCAGCAGCCACTTGGGAGGGGGCCAATACCAAGAGACCCAGTACTTC,CASSHLGGGQYQETQYF,TRBV5-5,once,.,TRBJ2-5
TGTGCCAGCAGCCCCCGTGGCTCTGGAAACACCATATATTTT,CASSPRGSGNTIYF,TRBV7-8,few,.,TRBJ1-3
TGTGCCAGCACACCTCCTAGCGGGAGGGAAAACATTCAGTACTTC,CASTPPSGRENIQYF,TRBV28,.,TRBD2,TRBJ2-4
TGTGCCAGCAGTTTTAAAAACATTCAGTACTTC,CASSFKNIQYF,TRBV27,.,.,TRBJ2-4
TGTGCCAGCAGCGTCCGCGGAGCTGGGGAGCTGTTTTTT,CASSVRGAGELFF,TRBV9,few,.,TRBJ2-2
TGTGCCAGCAGCCCCAGTAGCGGGAACTACGAGCAGTACTTC,CASSPSSGNYEQYF,TRBV11-2,once,TRBD2,TRBJ2-7